The clone carrying this TCR beta chain was observed once. This entry comes from a study of blood T cell repertoires in COVID-19. The V gene end was trimmed by 3 bases and the J gene end by 6 bases; junction bases not matched to a gene: 10. The CDR3 extends over 19 amino acids. Germline CDR1 reads LGHNA; CDR2 reads YNFKEQ. Method: immunoSEQ multiplex PCR; TCRdb's copy keeps in-frame clones and lacks some. Of roughly 220,000 clones detected, roughly 89% appear once; the ten largest clones hold roughly 16%. The rearrangement uses TRBV4-2 and TRBJ2-2, with TRBD2 identical over 16 bases. The TCR originated in a man aged 30 to 45 who had been exposed to COVID-19. Input material: PBMCs or T cells enriched from blood (not recorded which). The CDR3 bases are TGTGCCAGCAGCCACGGGACTAGCGGGGGGGCCATTTATTCCGGGGAGCTGTTTTTT. Translation gives CASSHGTSGGAIYSGELFF.